These T cell receptor beta chains were read from a single sample in a study of T cells in tumors after PD-1 blockade. The repertoire was sequenced with immunoSEQ multiplex PCR; TCRdb's copy has only in-frame clones and lacks some. The sample shows approximately 50,000 clones, around 85% of them seen only once. This material consisted of PBMCs, taken before anti-PD-1 therapy. The receptors here all came from a human donor with advanced basal cell or squamous cell carcinoma (not recorded which). The CDR3 runs from the conserved cysteine through the conserved F or W. The order of the fields is J gene, V gene, CDR3 protein.

TRBJ1-5 TRBV12-3/TRBV12-4 CASSLMDNQPQHF
TRBJ2-3 TRBV2 CASSEPTRGQGVYTQYF
TRBJ2-7 TRBV3-1/TRBV3-2 CASSQEGTSGSYEQYF
TRBJ1-3 TRBV11-3 CASSLDGGLRGNTIYF
TRBJ1-5 TRBV3-1/TRBV3-2 CASSQDQGQPQHF
TRBJ2-7 TRBV6-5 CASSYITGLPEQYF
TRBJ1-1 TRBV13 CASSLDRAGEAFF
TRBJ2-2 TRBV7-9 CASSFLARAGGELFF
TRBJ2-1 TRBV2 CASAGTASPYNEQFF
TRBJ2-5 TRBV2 CASSFPSRRPYF
TRBJ2-4 TRBV4-2 CASSREGTTSGGGWNIQYF
TRBJ2-5 TRBV6-9 CASSYLCRGHQETQYF
TRBJ1-6 TRBV5-1 CASSVGQSSNSPLHF
TRBJ2-1 TRBV28 CASSLGPILAGMYNEQFF
TRBJ2-3 TRBV11-3 CASSLFGSGGTDTQYF
TRBJ1-3 TRBV5-1 CASSLAGSGSGNTIYF
TRBJ1-5 TRBV19 CASYPTGEGGNQPQHF
TRBJ2-3 TRBV5-5 CASSLELAGEDTQYF
TRBJ1-1 TRBV19 CASSPGGEGHTEAFF
TRBJ1-1 TRBV6-5 CASTSSGPGNTEAFF
TRBJ1-3 TRBV9 CASSVGGAAGNTIYF
TRBJ1-5 TRBV5-6 CASSWGTGDGNQPQHF
TRBJ2-3 TRBV6-4 CASRPSTDTQYF
TRBJ2-7 TRBV7-9 CASSLGGLSYEQYF
TRBJ1-2 TRBV5-4 CASSLDGQPYGYTF
TRBJ2-1 TRBV19 CASSLNSGGRVYNEQFF
TRBJ1-6 TRBV29-1 CSVKDRVYSPLHF
TRBJ2-7 TRBV24-1 CATGRYEQYF
TRBJ1-5 TRBV7-9 CASGQGANQPQHF
TRBJ2-4 TRBV3-1/TRBV3-2 CASSQWRQAKNIQYF
TRBJ2-2 TRBV5-1 CASSRKQGSGELFF
TRBJ2-7 TRBV28 CASSPIEGISYEQYF
TRBJ1-1 TRBV29-1 CSVVEGTPNTEAFF
TRBJ2-7 TRBV2 CASSGSQSYEQYF
TRBJ1-1 TRBV7-6 CASSFPGYTEAFF
TRBJ2-2 TRBV13 CASSAGLSNTGELFF
TRBJ2-3 TRBV5-1 CASSLALAGGLADTQYF